A single sample is the source of the 12 T cell receptor beta chains below, sequenced in a study of Graves' ophthalmopathy and Graves' hyperthyroidism. RNA transcripts yielded amplified TCR beta CDR3 regions. HTBI primers served in a first-round RT-PCR, which a second-round multiplex PCR followed. TCRdb redid the calling of the multiplex PCR reads with MiXCR, one entry per CDR3 protein. The sample yields approximately 540,000 distinct CDR3 sequences, just under 40% seen once. Sequenced input: peripheral blood or thyroid tissue (not recorded which). These receptor sequences come from an adult man with Graves' hyperthyroidism.

This clonotype has a count of ten or more. The chain links TRBV20-1 to TRBJ1-1; the match to TRBD1 covers 7 bases. Germline CDR1 reads DFQATT; CDR2 reads SNEGSKA (reference sequence). V dropped 2 bases and J dropped 5; count of bases not matched to a gene: 11. The CDR3 totals 15 residues. CDR3 in amino acids: CSARIEGQPQTEAFF. As DNA, the CDR3 is TGCAGTGCTAGAATAGAGGGACAGCCCCAGACTGAAGCTTTCTTT.

This clonotype was seen many times. This chain links TRBV7-9 with TRBJ1-3; the D is unclear. The V end lost 3 bases, the J end lost 2 bases, and 2 bases lay between the germline ends. CDR1 is SEHNR, CDR2 FQNEAQ, per germline (reference sequence). The CDR3 length is 12 residues. Here the CDR3 DNA reads TGTGCCAGCAGCTTGGCTGGAAACACCATATATTTT. Translating gives CASSLAGNTIYF.

This chain links TRBV28 with TRBJ2-5; D call uncertain. The CDR3 consists of 13 residues. Trimming took 5 bases from V and 3 from J, leaving 10 bases between them. Germline CDR1 MDHEN, CDR2 SYDVKM. CDR3 loop: CASSAAGKETQYF. CDR3 DNA sequence: TGTGCCAGCAGTGCGGCTGGAAAAGAGACCCAGTACTTC.

As regards this clonotype: A much larger clone lies a single base off, so this may be a read error. This chain connects TRBV7-9 to TRBJ2-5, with a tentative D call TRBD2 (6 bases). Germline-derived CDR1 and CDR2 are SEHNR and FQNEAQ (reference sequence). The CDR3 covers 15 residues. The CDR3 here is CASSPYPGEQEAQYF. Here the CDR3 DNA reads TGTGCCAGCAGCCCCTATCCGGGGGAGCAAGAGGCCCAGTACTTC.

This clonotype was observed many times. V is TRBV7-9 and J is TRBJ1-5, with a possible D match to TRBD1 (5 bases). The V gene's germline CDR1 is SEHNR and CDR2 FQNEAQ (reference sequence). V was trimmed by 3 bases and J by 6 bases, leaving 12 bases between them. This CDR3 is 14 amino acids long. The CDR3 nucleotides read TGTGCCAGCAGCTTGGGGGGAGGGAGTCAGCCCCAGCATTTT. It translates to CASSLGGGSQPQHF.

This clonotype has a count of ten or more. V gene TRBV10-3 combines with J gene TRBJ2-7, with 7 bases fitting TRBD2. CDR1 and CDR2 (germline): ENHRY, SYGVKD. V was pared by 5 bases and J by 3 bases, with 10 bases of the junction left unmatched. The CDR3 loop spans 15 amino acids. The CDR3 coding sequence is TGTGCCATCAGTCCTACTAGCGCCTCGAACTACGAGCAGTACTTC. It is translated as CAISPTSASNYEQYF.

The table lists this clonotype with many counts. The J gene is TRBJ1-4, the V gene TRBV9; maybe TRBD1 (5 bases). Germline CDR1 SGDLS, CDR2 YYNGEE. This CDR3 is 14 amino acids long. The ends were cut back, 0 bases at V and 6 bases at J, with 9 bases in the middle. The CDR3 loop reads CASSVGGEDEKLFF. CDR3 sequence (DNA): TGTGCCAGCAGCGTAGGGGGGGAGGATGAAAAACTGTTTTTT.

The table lists this clonotype with many counts. The rearrangement joins TRBV7-9 to TRBJ2-2; 7 bases are shared with TRBD1. This CDR3 is built from 18 residues. Germline CDR1 SEHNR, CDR2 FQNEAQ (reference sequence). V lost 2 bases, J lost 3 bases, and 12 bases stayed unmatched. CDR3: CASSLSSWGTVYTGELFF. CDR3 nucleotide sequence: TGTGCCAGCAGCTTAAGTTCGTGGGGGACAGTCTACACCGGGGAGCTGTTTTTT.

Many counts were recorded for this clonotype. V gene TRBV25-1 combines with J gene TRBJ1-2; D unclear. CDR1 and CDR2 from the germline V gene are MGHDK and SYGVNS. Trimming left V 3 bases short and J 4 bases short, with 12 bases between. The CDR3 consists of 14 residues. The CDR3 loop is CASSDLDYAYGYTF. The DNA of the CDR3 is TGTGCCAGCAGTGACCTAGACTATGCCTATGGCTACACCTTC.

This clonotype has a count of ten or more. CDR3 residues: CASSGANYEQYF. The CDR3 DNA reads TGCGCCAGCAGTGGGGCAAACTACGAGCAGTACTTC. The chain combines TRBV10-2 with TRBJ2-7, with D unresolved. V was pared by 4 bases and J by 3 bases, with 7 bases between. Germline CDR1 and CDR2: WSHSY and SAAADI. The CDR3 loop spans 12 amino acids.

This clonotype was picked up many times. The chain is built from TRBV19 and TRBJ1-4, with D possibly matching TRBD1 (5 bases). Germline assignment: CDR1 LNHDA and CDR2 SQIVND (reference sequence). Trimming took 5 bases from V and 5 from J, leaving 9 bases between them. The CDR3 sequence is 13 residues long. This chain's CDR3 is CASSDGTNEKLFF. The CDR3 DNA sequence: TGTGCCAGTAGTGACGGGACCAATGAAAAACTGTTTTTT.

The chain carries TRBV7-2 and TRBJ2-7; no firm D call. V was trimmed by 0 bases and J by 0 bases, leaving 12 bases between them. Germline V gene lookup returns CDR1 SGHTA and CDR2 FQGNSA. The length of the CDR3 is 16 residues. The CDR3 region is CASSLAGTFSSYEQYF. The CDR3 bases are TGTGCCAGCAGCTTAGCGGGAACATTCAGCTCCTACGAGCAGTACTTC. Filled out from reference TRBV7-2 and TRBJ2-7, the complete variable domain reads GAGVSQSPSNKVTEKGKDVELRCDPISGHTALYWYRQSLGQGLEFLIYFQGNSAPDKSGLPSDRFSAERTGGSVSTLTIQRTQQEDSAVYLCASSLAGTFSSYEQYFGPGTRLTVT.